This TCR beta chain was sequenced during a study of sequential checkpoint blockade in melanoma. At the level of the study: Both treatment sequences were followed by maintenance nivolumab. Overall study results and limits: Rising tumor T-cell fraction and clonality meant about 30 times likelier benefit. PD-L1 staining and CD8+ counts, not mutational load, tracked tumor T-cell clonality. Pretreatment TIL clonality tracked with response in the nivolumab-first arm.

Treatment meaning: randomized to nivolumab then ipilimumab (arm A) or the reverse (arm B). Worth noting for this clone: Its specificity is unknown.

This table comes from immunoSEQ multiplex PCR, and its TCRdb copy is limited to in-frame clones, with some not included. Among approximately 1,100 clones listed, 20% to 25% were seen once. V shed 4 bases and J 4 bases; nucleotides not matched to a gene: 4. CDR1 and CDR2 from the germline V gene are MNHGY and SAAAGT. This CDR3 contains 15 residues. V and J are TRBV6-8 and TRBJ2-3; 11 bases are shared with TRBD2. The sequence derives from a human donor with melanoma. The sequences come from tumor tissue (inferred from file names), collected from a patient given nivolumab and ipilimumab in sequence. This CDR3 is CASSLVAGGPDTQYF. As DNA, the CDR3 is TGTGCCAGCAGTTTGGTAGCGGGAGGGCCAGATACGCAGTATTTT.